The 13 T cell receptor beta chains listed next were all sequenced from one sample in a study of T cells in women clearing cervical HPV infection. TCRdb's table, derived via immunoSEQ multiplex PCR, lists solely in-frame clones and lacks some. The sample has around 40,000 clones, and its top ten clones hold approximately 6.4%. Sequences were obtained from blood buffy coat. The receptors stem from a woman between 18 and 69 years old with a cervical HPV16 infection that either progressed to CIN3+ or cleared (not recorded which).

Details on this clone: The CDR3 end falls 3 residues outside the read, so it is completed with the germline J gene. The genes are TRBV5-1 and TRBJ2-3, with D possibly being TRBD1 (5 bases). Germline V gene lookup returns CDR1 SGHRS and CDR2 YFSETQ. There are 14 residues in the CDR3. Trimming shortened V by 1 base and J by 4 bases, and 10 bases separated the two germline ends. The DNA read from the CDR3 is TGCGCCAGCAGCTTGTATCAGGGTCCAGATACG. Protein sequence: CASSLYQGPDT. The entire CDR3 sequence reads CASSLYQGPDTQYF.

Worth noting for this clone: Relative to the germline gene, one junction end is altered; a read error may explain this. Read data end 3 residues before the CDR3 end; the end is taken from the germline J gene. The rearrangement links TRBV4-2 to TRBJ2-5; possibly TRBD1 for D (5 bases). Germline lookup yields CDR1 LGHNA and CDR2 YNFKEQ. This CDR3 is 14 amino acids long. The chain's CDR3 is CASSQDSRGETQYF. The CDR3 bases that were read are TGCGCCAGCAGCCAAGACAGTAGGGGAGAGACC.

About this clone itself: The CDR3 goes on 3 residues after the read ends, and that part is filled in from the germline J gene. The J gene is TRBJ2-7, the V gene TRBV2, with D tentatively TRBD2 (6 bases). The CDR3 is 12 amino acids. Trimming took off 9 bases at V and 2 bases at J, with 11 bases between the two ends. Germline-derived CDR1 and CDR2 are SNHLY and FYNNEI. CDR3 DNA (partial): TGTGCCAGTAGGAGGGGTACCTACGAG. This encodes CASRRGTYE. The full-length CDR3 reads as CASRRGTYEQYF. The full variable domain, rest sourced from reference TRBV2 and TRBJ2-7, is EPEVTQTPSHQVTQMGQEVILRCVPISNHLYFYWYRQILGQKVEFLVSFYNNEISEKSEIFDDQFSVERPDGSNFTLKIRSTKLEDSAMYFCASRRGTYEQYFGPGTRLTVT.

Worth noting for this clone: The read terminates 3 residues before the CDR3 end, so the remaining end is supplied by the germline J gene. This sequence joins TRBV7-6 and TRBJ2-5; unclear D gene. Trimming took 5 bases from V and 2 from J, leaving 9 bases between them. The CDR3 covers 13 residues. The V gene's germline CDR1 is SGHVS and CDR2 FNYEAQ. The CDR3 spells CASSRLLQETQYF. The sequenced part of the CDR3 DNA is TGTGCCAGCAGCCGACTGTTACAAGAGACC.

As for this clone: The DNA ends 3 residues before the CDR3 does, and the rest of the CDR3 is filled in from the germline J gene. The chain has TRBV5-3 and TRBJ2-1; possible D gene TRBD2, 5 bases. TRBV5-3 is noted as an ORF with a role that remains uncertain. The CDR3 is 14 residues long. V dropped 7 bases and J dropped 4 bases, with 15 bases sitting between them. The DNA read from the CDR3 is TGTGCCAGAGAGAATCCAGCGGTATACAATGAG. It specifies CARENPAVYNE. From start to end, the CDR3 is CARENPAVYNEQFF.

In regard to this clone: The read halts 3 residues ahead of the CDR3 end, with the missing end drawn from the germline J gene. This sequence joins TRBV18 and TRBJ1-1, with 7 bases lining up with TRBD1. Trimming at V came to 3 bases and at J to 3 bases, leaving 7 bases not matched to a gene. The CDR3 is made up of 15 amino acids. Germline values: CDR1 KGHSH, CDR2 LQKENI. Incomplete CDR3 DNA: TGTGCCAGCTCACCTTCGAGCGGGACAGACACTGAA. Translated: CASSPSSGTDTE. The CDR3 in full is CASSPSSGTDTEAFF.

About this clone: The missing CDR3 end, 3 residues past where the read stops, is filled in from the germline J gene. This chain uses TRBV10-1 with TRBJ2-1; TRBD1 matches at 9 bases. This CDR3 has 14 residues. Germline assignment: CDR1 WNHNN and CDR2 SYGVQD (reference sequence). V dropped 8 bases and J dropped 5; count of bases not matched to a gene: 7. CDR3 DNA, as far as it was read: TGCGCCAGCCGAAGGACAGGGGAAAACAATGAG. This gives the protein CASRRTGENNE. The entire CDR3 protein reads CASRRTGENNEQFF.

Here the CDR3 reads CASSPPSLTGELFF. The sequenced CDR3 bases are TGTGCCAGCAGCCCGCCGAGCCTCACCGGGGAG. This chain links TRBV5-6 with TRBJ2-2; D remains unclear. The CDR3 goes on 3 residues after the read ends, and that part is filled in from the germline J gene. CDR1 is SGHDT and CDR2 is YYEEEE in the germline V gene. This CDR3 comprises 14 residues. The V and J ends lost 4 bases and 4 bases respectively, with 11 bases between them.

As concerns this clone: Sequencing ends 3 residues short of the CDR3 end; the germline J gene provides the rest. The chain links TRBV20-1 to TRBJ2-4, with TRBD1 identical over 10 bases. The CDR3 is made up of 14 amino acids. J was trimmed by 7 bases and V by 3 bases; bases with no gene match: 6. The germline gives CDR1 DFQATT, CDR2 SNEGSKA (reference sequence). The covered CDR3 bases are TGCAGTGCTAGTGTTATGGGACAGGGGAACATT. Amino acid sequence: CSASVMGQGNI. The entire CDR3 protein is CSASVMGQGNIQYF.

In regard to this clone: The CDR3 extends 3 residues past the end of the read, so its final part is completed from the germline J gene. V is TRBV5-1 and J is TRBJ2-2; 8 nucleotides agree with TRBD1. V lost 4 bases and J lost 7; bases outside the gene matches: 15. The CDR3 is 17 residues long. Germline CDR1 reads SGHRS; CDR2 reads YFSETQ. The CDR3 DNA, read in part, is TGCGCCAGCAGCATGATGCCGGGACAGGCCCCGGACGGGGAG. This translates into CASSMMPGQAPDGE. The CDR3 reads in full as CASSMMPGQAPDGELFF.

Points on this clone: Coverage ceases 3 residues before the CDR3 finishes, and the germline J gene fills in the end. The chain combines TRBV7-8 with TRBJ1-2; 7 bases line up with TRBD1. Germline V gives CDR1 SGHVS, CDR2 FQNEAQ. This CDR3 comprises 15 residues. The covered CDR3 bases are TGTGCCAGCAGCTTAGGGGGGACAGTGGACTACGAC. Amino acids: CASSLGGTVDYD. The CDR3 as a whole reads CASSLGGTVDYDYTF.

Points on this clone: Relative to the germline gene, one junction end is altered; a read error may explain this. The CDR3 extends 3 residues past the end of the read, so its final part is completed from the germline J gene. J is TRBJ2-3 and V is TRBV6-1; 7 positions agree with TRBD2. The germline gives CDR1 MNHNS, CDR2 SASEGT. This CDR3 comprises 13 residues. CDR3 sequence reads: CSSSARLANTQYF. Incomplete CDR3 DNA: TGTTCCAGCAGTGCACGACTAGCAAATACG.

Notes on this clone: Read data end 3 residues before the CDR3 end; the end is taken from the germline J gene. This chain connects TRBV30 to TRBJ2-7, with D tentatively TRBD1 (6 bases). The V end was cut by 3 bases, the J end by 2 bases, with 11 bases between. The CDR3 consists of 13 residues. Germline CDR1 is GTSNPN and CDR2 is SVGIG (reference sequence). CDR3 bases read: TGTGCCTGGAGCCAGGGGCGAACCTACGAG. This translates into CAWSQGRTYE. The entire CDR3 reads CAWSQGRTYEQYF.